The 22 T cell receptor beta chains reported below all come from one sample, sequenced in a study of Graves' ophthalmopathy and Graves' hyperthyroidism. Amplification of TCR beta CDR3 regions used RNA transcripts. Second-round multiplex PCR followed a first-round RT-PCR using HTBI primers. TCRdb used MiXCR to reprocess the multiplex PCR reads, holding one entry per CDR3 protein. The sample contains 500,000 to 800,000 distinct CDR3 sequences, about 40% of which appear only once. The sample taken for sequencing was peripheral blood. These receptors originate from an adult man with Graves' ophthalmopathy.

Points on this clonotype: A much bigger clone sits one base away, suggesting this may be a read error. The chain couples TRBV19 to TRBJ1-5; D ambiguous. This CDR3 is 16 amino acids long. Germline CDR1 reads LNHDA; CDR2 reads SQIVND (reference sequence). V was clipped by 5 bases and J by 0 bases, with 14 bases between them. Here the CDR3 DNA reads TGTGCCAGTAGTCGGGCGGTGCCGTATAGCAATCAGCCCCAGCATTTT. This encodes CASSRAVPYSNQPQHF. Using reference TRBV19 and TRBJ1-5 for the parts outside the CDR3, the full variable domain is DGGITQSPKYLFRKEGQNVTLSCEQNLNHDAMYWYRQDPGQGLRLIYYSQIVNDFQKGDIAEGYSVSREKKESFPLTVTSAQKNPTAFYLCASSRAVPYSNQPQHFGDGTRLSIL.

The chain employs TRBV7-9 and TRBJ1-6, with D perhaps matching TRBD1 (5 bases). V dropped 5 bases and J dropped 7 bases, with 12 bases sitting between them. Germline V gene sequence: CDR1 SEHNR, CDR2 FQNEAQ (reference sequence). The CDR3 is 14 residues long. This CDR3 is CASSQAAGNSPLHF. CDR3 in DNA: TGTGCCAGCAGCCAAGCGGCAGGGAATTCACCCCTCCACTTT.

This clonotype has ten or more counts. The J gene is TRBJ2-5, the V gene TRBV3-1; D is uncertain. This CDR3 contains 12 residues. Trimming took off 1 base at V and 5 bases at J, with 5 bases between the two ends. In germline, CDR1 is LGHDT, CDR2 YNNKEL (reference sequence). CDR3 amino acids: CASSQGDETQYF. DNA for the CDR3: TGTGCCAGCAGCCAAGGCGACGAGACCCAGTACTTC.

This clonotype was detected ten times or more. The chain couples TRBV6-5 to TRBJ1-1; D not certain. Trimming took 6 bases from V and 11 from J, leaving 16 bases between them. This CDR3 spans 12 amino acids. Per germline, CDR1 MNHEY and CDR2 SVGAGI. The CDR3 DNA sequence: TGTGCCAGCAGCCAAGGGAGTCAGAGGGCTTTCTTT. Residues: CASSQGSQRAFF.

The chain links TRBV29-1 to TRBJ1-4; D unclear. Trimming removed 2 bases at V and 6 bases at J, with 10 bases between. Germline-derived CDR1 and CDR2 are SQVTM and ANQGSEA. This CDR3 spans 13 amino acids. Written as DNA, the CDR3 is TGCAGCGTTGAATCGGCGGGAGATGAAAAACTGTTTTTT. Amino acid sequence: CSVESAGDEKLFF.

This clonotype was counted a few times. The chain's CDR3 is CATRPSAYEDTQYF. DNA for the CDR3: TGTGCCACCCGTCCTTCCGCCTACGAAGATACGCAGTATTTT. The V and J genes are TRBV10-3 and TRBJ2-3; D gene unclear. With 10 bases removed from V and 5 bases from J, the gap between germline ends came to 19 bases. Germline-derived CDR1 and CDR2 are ENHRY and SYGVKD. The CDR3 is made up of 14 amino acids.

As to this clonotype: The junction departs from the called germline gene at one end, perhaps through a read error. This chain connects TRBV7-9 to TRBJ2-7; weak D call: TRBD1 (6 bases). The length of the CDR3 is 14 residues. Per the germline V gene, CDR1 is SEHNR and CDR2 is FQNEAQ (reference sequence). The DNA of the CDR3 is TGCGCCAGCAGTTCCATCCGGACAGACTATGAGCAGTACTTC. It translates to CASSSIRTDYEQYF. Full variable domain (remainder filled in from reference TRBV7-9 and TRBJ2-7): DTGVSQNPRHKITKRGQNVTFRCDPISEHNRLYWYRQTLGQGPEFLTYFQNEAQLEKSRLLSDRFSAERPKGSFSTLEIQRTEQGDSAMYLCASSSIRTDYEQYFGPGTRLTVT.

The table lists this clonotype with many counts. This sequence joins TRBV12-3 or TRBV12-4 and TRBJ2-7; D possibly corresponds to TRBD2 (6 bases). V was pared by 7 bases and J by 0 bases, with 19 bases between. This CDR3 has 16 amino acids. The CDR3 spells CASTPSGLASSYEQYF. DNA for the CDR3: TGTGCCAGCACCCCGAGTGGGCTAGCGAGCTCCTACGAGCAGTACTTC.

The V call is TRBV10-3, the J call TRBJ2-7; D is unclear. In germline, CDR1 is ENHRY, CDR2 SYGVKD. CDR3 length equals 14 residues. V lost 10 bases to trimming and J lost 0 bases, with 16 bases between them. The CDR3 sequence is CASTPGKSSYEQYF. The DNA of the CDR3 is TGTGCCAGCACCCCCGGCAAGAGCTCCTACGAGCAGTACTTC.

The sample holds a few counts of this clonotype. The chain carries TRBV9 and TRBJ1-6; D perhaps matches TRBD1 (5 bases). Germline CDR1 and CDR2: SGDLS and YYNGEE. The V gene lost 5 bases and the J gene lost 7 bases, with 22 bases spanning the gap. The CDR3 runs 17 residues. CDR3 residues: CASSELGVVVKNSPLHF. The CDR3 DNA sequence: TGTGCCAGCAGTGAACTGGGGGTGGTGGTAAAAAATTCACCCCTCCACTTT.

This clonotype has at least ten counts. This chain connects TRBV19 to TRBJ1-2; 9 bases fit TRBD1. Germline trimming cut 4 bases from V and 7 bases from J; bases unmatched to any gene: 7. Germline values: CDR1 LNHDA, CDR2 SQIVND (reference sequence). The CDR3 covers 14 residues. CDR3 residues: CASSSYGQGTGYTF. The CDR3 DNA reads as TGTGCCAGTAGTAGCTACGGACAGGGGACTGGCTACACCTTC.

The V call is TRBV20-1, the J call TRBJ1-5; 12 positions match TRBD1. V trimming: 6 bases; J trimming: 6 bases; junction bases outside the gene matches: 9. Per the germline V gene, CDR1 is DFQATT and CDR2 is SNEGSKA (reference sequence). This CDR3 is 15 amino acids long. The CDR3 DNA is TGCAGTGCAAACCCCGGGACAGGGGGCGGTCAGCCCCAGCATTTT. Protein: CSANPGTGGGQPQHF.

The chain links TRBV19 to TRBJ1-5; no clear D. In germline, CDR1 is LNHDA, CDR2 SQIVND (reference sequence). The CDR3 has 15 amino acids. The V end was cut by 3 bases, the J end by 6 bases, with 15 bases between. The CDR3 spells CASSMSGPGVQPQHF. Here the CDR3 DNA reads TGTGCCAGTAGTATGTCGGGCCCAGGAGTTCAGCCCCAGCATTTT.

The DNA for the CDR3 is TGCGCCAGCAGCTTGGCGGTACTGTCAGGGTCGAACACCGGGGAGCTGTTTTTT. Its translation is CASSLAVLSGSNTGELFF. The chain employs TRBV5-1 and TRBJ2-2; a possible D gene is TRBD1 (5 bases). The ends were cut back, 0 bases at V and 0 bases at J, with 15 bases in the middle. Germline loops: CDR1 SGHRS, CDR2 YFSETQ. There are 18 residues in the CDR3.

The gene calls are TRBV7-2 and TRBJ2-7, with 9 nucleotides matching TRBD1. In germline, CDR1 is SGHTA, CDR2 FQGNSA. After removal of 5 bases from V and 4 bases from J, the junction contained 9 bases not matched to a gene. This CDR3 spans 15 amino acids. CDR3 coding DNA: TGTGCCAGCAGCCGGTCCGGGACAGGGTCTTACGAGCAGTACTTC. This sequence encodes CASSRSGTGSYEQYF.

In the case of this clonotype: The junction does not match germline at one end; this may be a read error. The V and J genes are TRBV25-1 and TRBJ1-2; TRBD1 matches 10 bases. CDR1 MGHDK and CDR2 SYGVNS come from the germline V gene. This CDR3 is built from 16 residues. The CDR3 protein is CASSLPGQGSDYGYAF. The CDR3 nucleotides are TGTGCCAGCAGCTTACCGGGACAGGGGTCGGACTATGGCTACGCCTTC.

This clonotype was detected many times. The V gene is TRBV2, the J gene TRBJ2-7, with a weak D call TRBD2 (5 bases). With 4 bases removed from V and 4 bases from J, the gap between germline ends came to 14 bases. The CDR3 is 14 residues long. Germline-derived CDR1 and CDR2 are SNHLY and FYNNEI. The CDR3 region has the DNA TGTGCCAGCAGTGGGGGAAGCGGAACGTACGAGCAGTACTTC. This codes for CASSGGSGTYEQYF.

The chain combines TRBV10-3 with TRBJ1-4, with D uncertain. The V gene's germline CDR1 is ENHRY and CDR2 SYGVKD. The CDR3 runs 11 residues. The V and J ends lost 0 bases and 13 bases respectively, with 6 bases between them. The CDR3 nucleotides are TGTGCCATCAGTGAGTCGAAGGGACTGTTTTTT. Its translation is CAISESKGLFF.

On this clonotype itself: A read error may account for a junction end that differs from germline. The CDR3 protein is CAWTSLRYTTQYF. The CDR3 DNA is TGTGCCTGGACCTCTCTCAGATATACGACCCAGTACTTC. The chain couples TRBV29-1 to TRBJ2-5; D gene ambiguous. The CDR3 consists of 13 residues. Germline assignment: CDR1 SQVTM and CDR2 ANQGSEA.

This clonotype showed up many times. At one end the junction does not follow the germline gene, possibly because of a read error. This chain uses TRBV10-3 with TRBJ1-1; a weak D match, TRBD1 (6 bases). Germline V CDR1 and CDR2: ENHRY, SYGVKD. This CDR3 has 13 amino acids. CDR3 sequence: CASSPPGETEAFF. Here the CDR3 DNA reads TGTGCCAGCAGTCCGCCAGGGGAGACTGAAGCTTTCTTT.

Details on this clonotype: One junction end does not reproduce the germline sequence, and a read error may be involved. The rearrangement uses TRBV24-1 and TRBJ1-6; D is unresolved. The CDR3 contains 17 residues. Germline V CDR1 and CDR2: KGHDR, SFDVKD. The CDR3 region is CASSYSKTSSYNSPLHF. CDR3 sequence (DNA): TGTGCCAGCAGTTACTCAAAGACCAGCTCCTATAATTCACCCCTCCACTTT.

In this sample, this clonotype turned up a few times. The V gene is TRBV6-1, the J gene TRBJ2-5; 9 nucleotides agree with TRBD1. The CDR3 extends over 15 amino acids. CDR1 is MNHNS and CDR2 is SASEGT in the germline V gene. Trimming cost V 5 bases and J 5 bases; bases outside gene matches: 9. The CDR3 spells CASSPGTGSGETQYF. The CDR3 nucleotides are TGTGCCAGCAGTCCCGGGACAGGGTCCGGTGAGACCCAGTACTTC.